A selection of T cell receptor beta chains follows, all from one sample in a study of blood T cell repertoires in COVID-19. The method was immunoSEQ multiplex PCR; TCRdb's version includes in-frame clones alone and lacks a portion of them. The sample holds tens of thousands of clones, less than 90% seen once. The sequenced material came from peripheral blood. The receptors were gathered from a woman of 80 years or more with acute or convalescent COVID-19. Each CDR3 is given with its conserved first and last residue. The D gene is left open where the match is weak. Part of the rows lack a size; the others show once, few, many or a class for expanded clones.

size	D	V	J	CDR3	DNA
NA	NA	TRBV11-3	TRBJ1-4	CASSRHRAEKLFF	TGTGCCAGCAGCAGGCACAGGGCTGAAAAACTGTTTTTT
NA	TRBD1	TRBV19	TRBJ1-3	CASSALAGDRDSGNTIYF	TGTGCCAGTAGTGCCCTGGCGGGGGACAGGGACTCTGGAAACACCATATATTTT
NA	NA	TRBV6-2/TRBV6-3	TRBJ1-5	CASSPAGPLDNQPQHF	TGTGCCAGCAGCCCCGCGGGACCGCTAGATAATCAGCCCCAGCATTTT
once	TRBD1	TRBV19	TRBJ2-2	CASSIYGTVNTGELFF	TGTGCCAGTAGTATTTACGGGACAGTGAACACCGGGGAGCTGTTTTTT
NA	NA	TRBV30	TRBJ1-3	CAWRGLSGAGNTIYF	TGTGCCTGGAGGGGCCTGTCCGGGGCTGGAAACACCATATATTTT
few	NA	TRBV27	TRBJ1-2	CATQGRGSYGYTF	TGTGCCACCCAAGGGCGGGGTAGCTATGGCTACACCTTC
NA	TRBD1	TRBV2	TRBJ2-3	CASSGDRGPDTQYF	TGTGCCAGCAGTGGCGACAGGGGGCCAGATACGCAGTATTTT
few	NA	TRBV5-1	TRBJ2-7	CASRGDFPVQYF	TGCGCCAGCAGGGGGGACTTCCCCGTGCAGTACTTC
NA	TRBD1	TRBV4-1	TRBJ1-2	CASSQDLDRPYGYTF	TGCGCCAGCAGCCAAGACTTGGACAGGCCCTATGGCTACACCTTC
NA	TRBD1	TRBV5-1	TRBJ2-3	CASSRDRVPDTQYF	TGCGCCAGCAGCCGGGACAGGGTACCAGATACGCAGTATTTT
NA	TRBD2	TRBV11-3	TRBJ2-1	CASSPGLSHEQFF	TGTGCCAGCAGCCCGGGACTATCCCATGAGCAGTTCTTC
few	TRBD1	TRBV19	TRBJ2-2	CATNPGQGSTGELFF	TGTGCCACGAACCCGGGACAGGGGTCCACCGGGGAGCTGTTTTTT
NA	NA	TRBV7-3	TRBJ1-5	CASSLAGGDQPQHF	TGTGCCAGCAGCTTAGCGGGTGGGGATCAGCCCCAGCATTTT
NA	NA	TRBV29-1	TRBJ2-3	CSVDFGGGTDTQYF	TGCAGCGTTGATTTCGGGGGAGGCACAGATACGCAGTATTTT
NA	TRBD1	TRBV7-3	TRBJ2-2	CASSLQGAGTGELFF	TGTGCCAGCAGCTTACAGGGGGCCGGCACCGGGGAGCTGTTTTTT
NA	TRBD2	TRBV5-1	TRBJ2-3	CASSLLAGGLLDTQYF	TGCGCCAGCAGCTTACTAGCGGGGGGCCTACTAGATACGCAGTATTTT
NA	TRBD2	TRBV24-1	TRBJ2-5	CATSDSGLAGAKETQYF	TGTGCCACCAGTGATTCCGGACTAGCGGGGGCCAAAGAGACCCAGTACTTC
NA	NA	TRBV27	TRBJ1-2	CASSSVPGNYGYTF	TGTGCCAGCAGTTCTGTCCCAGGAAACTATGGCTACACCTTC
NA	NA	TRBV11-3	TRBJ1-1	CASSLDGRANTEAFF	TGTGCCAGCAGCTTAGATGGCAGGGCAAACACTGAAGCTTTCTTT
NA	NA	TRBV5-5	TRBJ1-2	CASSLDQDYGYTF	TGTGCCAGCAGCTTGGACCAGGACTATGGCTACACCTTC
NA	NA	TRBV20-1	TRBJ1-1	CSAIELMEAFF	TGCAGTGCTATTGAACTGATGGAAGCTTTCTTT
NA	NA	TRBV25-1	TRBJ1-2	CASSRDINYGYTF	TGTGCCAGCAGTCGGGACATTAACTATGGCTACACCTTC
NA	TRBD2	TRBV3-1/TRBV3-2	TRBJ2-1	CASSQGAGDNEQFF	TGTGCCAGCAGCCAAGGAGCGGGGGACAATGAGCAGTTCTTC
NA	TRBD2	TRBV30	TRBJ2-3	CAWLPAGGPYTQYF	TGTGCCTGGCTCCCAGCGGGGGGACCTTATACGCAGTATTTT
NA	NA	TRBV15	TRBJ1-1	CATSMQDTLNTEAFF	TGTGCCACCAGCATGCAGGACACACTGAACACTGAAGCTTTCTTT
NA	TRBD1	TRBV27	TRBJ1-1	CASRKPTWTGGTEAFF	TGTGCCAGCAGAAAGCCCACATGGACAGGGGGCACTGAAGCTTTCTTT
NA	TRBD1	TRBV7-2	TRBJ1-2	CASSTRDSSYGYTF	TGTGCCAGCAGCACGAGGGACAGCTCCTATGGCTACACCTTC
NA	NA	TRBV19	TRBJ2-3	CASRGAADTQYF	TGTGCCAGCCGCGGGGCCGCAGATACGCAGTATTTT
NA	TRBD2	TRBV7-2	TRBJ2-5	CASSLAPPTSGGQETQYF	TGTGCCAGCAGCTTAGCGCCCCCGACTAGCGGGGGACAAGAGACCCAGTACTTC
NA	NA	TRBV7-2	TRBJ1-3	CASSLKQTAVSGNTIYF	TGTGCCAGCAGCTTAAAGCAGACAGCCGTCTCTGGAAACACCATATATTTT
NA	NA	TRBV4-1	TRBJ1-1	CASSHFGQEAFF	TGCGCCAGCAGCCACTTCGGACAGGAAGCTTTCTTT
NA	NA	TRBV5-4	TRBJ2-7	CASSQPKGSSYEQYF	TGTGCCAGCAGCCAGCCGAAAGGGAGCTCCTACGAGCAGTACTTC
NA	TRBD2	TRBV6-5	TRBJ2-7	CASITSGSSYEQYF	TGTGCCAGCATCACTAGCGGAAGCTCCTACGAGCAGTACTTC
NA	NA	TRBV4-1	TRBJ2-3	CASSQAESGRGTDTQYF	TGCGCCAGCAGCCAAGCTGAGAGCGGTCGCGGCACAGATACGCAGTATTTT
NA	NA	TRBV2	TRBJ1-1	CASRRTGGTEAFF	TGTGCCAGCAGGAGAACCGGGGGTACTGAAGCTTTCTTT
NA	TRBD2	TRBV11-2	TRBJ2-3	CASSSYPLAGGQVNTQYF	TGTGCCAGCAGTTCGTACCCACTAGCGGGGGGGCAAGTGAATACGCAGTATTTT
once	NA	TRBV6-5	TRBJ1-2	CASSYRTESYGYTF	TGTGCCAGCAGTTATCGGACAGAGTCCTATGGCTACACCTTC
NA	TRBD2	TRBV5-4	TRBJ2-1	CASSPSGGAYNEQFF	TGTGCCAGCAGCCCTAGCGGGGGGGCTTACAATGAGCAGTTCTTC
NA	NA	TRBV28	TRBJ1-2	CASRGGPVDGYGYTF	TGTGCCAGCAGGGGGGGACCCGTGGACGGGTATGGCTACACCTTC
NA	NA	TRBV25-1	TRBJ1-2	CASSHLENYGYTF	TGTGCCAGCAGTCACTTAGAAAACTATGGCTACACCTTC
NA	NA	TRBV7-8	TRBJ1-3	CASSPREPSSGNTIYF	TGTGCCAGCAGCCCCCGGGAGCCAAGCTCCGGAAACACCATATATTTT
NA	NA	TRBV2	TRBJ2-7	CASNGQGTSEQYF	TGTGCCAGCAATGGGCAGGGAACGAGCGAGCAGTACTTC
NA	NA	TRBV7-9	TRBJ1-3	CASSGQGYTIYF	TGTGCCAGCAGCGGGCAGGGTTACACCATATATTTT
once	NA	TRBV6-1	TRBJ1-1	CASSVLWGRRDTEAFF	TGTGCCAGCAGTGTTCTATGGGGGCGAAGAGACACTGAAGCTTTCTTT
NA	NA	TRBV5-1	TRBJ1-4	CASSSGEGEKLFF	TGCGCCAGCAGTTCGGGTGAGGGTGAAAAACTGTTTTTT
NA	TRBD2	TRBV11-2	TRBJ2-1	CASSLGSTGTSGSNEQFF	TGTGCCAGCAGCTTAGGCTCAACCGGGACTAGCGGGAGTAATGAGCAGTTCTTC